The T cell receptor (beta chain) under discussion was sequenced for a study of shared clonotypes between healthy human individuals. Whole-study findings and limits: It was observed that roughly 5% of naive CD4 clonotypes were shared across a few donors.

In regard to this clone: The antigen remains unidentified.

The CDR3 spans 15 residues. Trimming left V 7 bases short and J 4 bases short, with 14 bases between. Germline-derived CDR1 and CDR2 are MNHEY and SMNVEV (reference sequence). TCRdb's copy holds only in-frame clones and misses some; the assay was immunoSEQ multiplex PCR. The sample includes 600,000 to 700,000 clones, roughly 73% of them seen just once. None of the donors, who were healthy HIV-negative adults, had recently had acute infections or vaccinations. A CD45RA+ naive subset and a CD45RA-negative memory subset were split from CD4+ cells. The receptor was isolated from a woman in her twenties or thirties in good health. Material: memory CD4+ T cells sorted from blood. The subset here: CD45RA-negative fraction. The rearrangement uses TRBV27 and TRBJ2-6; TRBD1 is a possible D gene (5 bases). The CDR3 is CASTSPRVGANVLTF. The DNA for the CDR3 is TGTGCCAGCACCTCTCCCAGGGTGGGGGCCAACGTCCTGACTTTC.